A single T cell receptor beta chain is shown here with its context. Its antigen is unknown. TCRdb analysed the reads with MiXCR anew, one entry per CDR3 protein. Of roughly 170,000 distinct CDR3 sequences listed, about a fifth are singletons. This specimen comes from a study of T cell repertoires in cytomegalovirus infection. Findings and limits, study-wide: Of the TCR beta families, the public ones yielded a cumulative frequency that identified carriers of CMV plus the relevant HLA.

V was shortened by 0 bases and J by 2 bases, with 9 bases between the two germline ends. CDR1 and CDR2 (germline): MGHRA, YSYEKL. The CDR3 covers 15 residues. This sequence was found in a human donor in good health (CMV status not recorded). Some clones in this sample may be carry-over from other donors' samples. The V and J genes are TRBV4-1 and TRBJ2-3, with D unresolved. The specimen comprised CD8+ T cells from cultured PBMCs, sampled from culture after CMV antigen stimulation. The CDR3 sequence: CASSQEEFDTDTQYF. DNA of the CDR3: TGCGCCAGCAGCCAAGAGGAGTTCGACACAGATACGCAGTATTTT.